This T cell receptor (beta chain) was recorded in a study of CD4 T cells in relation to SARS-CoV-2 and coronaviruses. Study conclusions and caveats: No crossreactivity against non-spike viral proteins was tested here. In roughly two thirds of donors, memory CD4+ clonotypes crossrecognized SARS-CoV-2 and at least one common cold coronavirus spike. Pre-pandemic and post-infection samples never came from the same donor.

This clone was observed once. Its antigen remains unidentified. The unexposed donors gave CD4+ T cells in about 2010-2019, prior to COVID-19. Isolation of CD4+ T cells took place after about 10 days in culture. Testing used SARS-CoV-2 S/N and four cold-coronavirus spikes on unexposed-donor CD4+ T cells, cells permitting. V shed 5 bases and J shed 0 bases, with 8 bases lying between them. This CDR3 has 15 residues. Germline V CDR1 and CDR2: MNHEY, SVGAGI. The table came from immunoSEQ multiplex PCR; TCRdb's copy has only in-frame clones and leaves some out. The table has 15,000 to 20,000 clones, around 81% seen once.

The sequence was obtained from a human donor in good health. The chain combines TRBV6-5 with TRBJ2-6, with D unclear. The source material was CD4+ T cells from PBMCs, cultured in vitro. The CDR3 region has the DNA TGTGCCAGCAGTCTGATTCGCTCTGGGGCCAACGTCCTGACTTTC. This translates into CASSLIRSGANVLTF.